The rows below give T cell receptor beta chains drawn from one sample of a study of identical twins. TCRdb itself ran the 5' RACE reads through MiXCR, one entry per CDR3 protein. The table shows approximately 680,000 distinct CDR3 sequences, with roughly 6.6% occurring only once. These data are also associated with another study on yellow fever vaccine responses in identical twins.

The sample consisted of PBMCs. The receptors shown here come from a woman younger than 35 in good health. Each CDR3 is given with its conserved first and last residue. Each record gives: J gene, V gene, D gene, CDR3 protein. The D gene is left open where the match is weak.

TRBJ1-1	TRBV29-1	TRBD1	CSVDRGGNTEAFF
TRBJ2-4	TRBV2	NA	CASSQLVAKNIQYF
TRBJ2-1	TRBV12-3/TRBV12-4	TRBD1	CASSGQTGGGNEQFF
TRBJ1-2	TRBV12-3/TRBV12-4	NA	CASSSSVTVDGYTF
TRBJ2-5	TRBV12-3/TRBV12-4	TRBD2	CASSKGASGRKETQYF
TRBJ2-1	TRBV20-1	NA	CSASHLERGNEQFF
TRBJ2-1	TRBV25-1	TRBD2	CASSESVGTSRRAGQGSYNEQFF
TRBJ2-7	TRBV12-3/TRBV12-4	TRBD1	CASSGQGWYEQYF
TRBJ1-2	TRBV6-2/TRBV6-3	NA	CASTSLEVGYTF
TRBJ2-1	TRBV12-3/TRBV12-4	NA	CASSLVGGPINEQFF
TRBJ2-2	TRBV28	NA	CASNWAGELFF
TRBJ2-1	TRBV20-1	TRBD2	CCAKGAPREGLLYNERFF
TRBJ1-1	TRBV28	NA	CASNQPTNTEAFF